The rows below give T cell receptor beta chains drawn from one sample of a study of blood T cells in healthy people across ages. TCRdb re-called the 5' RACE reads through MiXCR, storing one row per CDR3 protein. The table records about 800,000 distinct CDR3 sequences, 25% of them present only once. This same sample was also part of a study on T cells of mothers and their children.

The source material was blood. The receptors come from a boy aged 10-17 years in good health. CDR3s include the opening cysteine and the closing phenylalanine or tryptophan. The D gene is left open where the match is weak. The size field is filled for only some rows; it gives once, few, many or a size class.

J | D | V | size | CDR3 | DNA
TRBJ1-5 | . | TRBV6-6 | . | CASSSYRDQPQHF | TGTGCCAGCAGTTCATACAGGGATCAGCCCCAGCATTTT
TRBJ2-7 | . | TRBV29-1 | . | CSVEYRDGDYEQYF | TGCAGCGTTGAATACCGGGACGGCGATTACGAGCAGTACTTC
TRBJ2-1 | TRBD2 | TRBV6-1 | few | CATTSAGEQFF | TGTGCCACGACTAGCGCGGGTGAGCAGTTCTTC
TRBJ2-1 | . | TRBV3-1 | few | CASSPTGRAYNEQFF | TGTGCCAGCAGCCCCACAGGGCGAGCCTACAATGAGCAGTTCTTC
TRBJ1-6 | . | TRBV13 | . | CASSPRLGGYNSPLHF | TGTGCCAGCAGCCCACGTCTGGGGGGCTATAATTCACCCCTCCACTTT
TRBJ2-7 | TRBD1 | TRBV2 | . | CASRPGDRAYEQYF | TGTGCCAGCAGACCGGGGGACAGGGCCTACGAGCAGTACTTC
TRBJ2-1 | . | TRBV6-4 | . | CASSDSHSSSNEQFF | TGTGCCAGCAGTGACTCCCACAGCAGTTCTAATGAGCAGTTCTTC
TRBJ2-7 | TRBD1 | TRBV20-1 | . | CSASRQGTYEQYF | TGCAGTGCTAGCCGACAGGGTACCTACGAGCAGTACTTC
TRBJ2-7 | TRBD2 | TRBV6-5 | . | CASSYSRLAGNYEQYF | TGTGCCAGCAGTTACTCGAGGTTAGCGGGAAACTACGAGCAGTACTTC
TRBJ1-2 | . | TRBV6-1 | . | CASSEHRENYGHTF | TGTGCCAGCAGTGAACACAGGGAAAACTATGGCCACACCTTC
TRBJ1-5 | . | TRBV5-5 | . | CASSRTGYDNRPQHF | TGTGCCAGCAGTCGTACAGGGTATGACAATCGGCCCCAGCATTTT
TRBJ1-2 | . | TRBV12-3/TRBV12-4 | . | CASRQTVSLGYTF | TGTGCCAGCAGACAGACAGTTTCCCTCGGCTACACCTTC
TRBJ1-2 | . | TRBV28 | . | CASRTDSVGYGYTF | TGTGCCAGCAGGACGGACAGTGTAGGGTATGGCTACACCTTC
TRBJ2-7 | . | TRBV29-1 | . | CSGVGGSYEQYF | TGCAGCGGCGTAGGGGGCTCCTACGAGCAGTACTTC
TRBJ2-7 | . | TRBV27 | . | CASSLSGSPDAGGEQYF | TGTGCCAGCAGTTTAAGTGGTAGTCCTGATGCGGGTGGCGAGCAGTACTTC
TRBJ2-1 | . | TRBV7-3 | . | CASSPMLSSYNEQFF | TGTGCCAGCAGCCCGATGTTAAGCTCCTACAATGAGCAGTTCTTC